This T cell receptor beta chain was sequenced for a study of blood T cell repertoires in COVID-19. Study at large: Spain, Italy and the United States supplied samples that represented acute and convalescent COVID-19. T cells, B-cell-depleted T cells, or PBMCs provided the cDNA or gDNA that served as material.

This CDR3 comprises 16 residues. The germline V gene encodes CDR1 MNHEY and CDR2 SMNVEV (reference sequence). Trimming cost V 0 bases and J 6 bases; bases outside gene matches: 7. In the authors' workflow: By means of reference gene primer amplification, nucleated cell counts were estimated. Clones were sequenced by immunoSEQ multiplex PCR, and TCRdb holds only the in-frame ones, with some missing. The V and J calls and clone size come from that table; D and trimming were worked out from the DNA. The sample has more than 150,000 clones; approximately 84% are singletons. Sequenced material: peripheral blood. The chain carries TRBV27 and TRBJ2-2, with 7 bases lining up with TRBD2. This receptor was identified in a woman of 80 years or more with acute or convalescent COVID-19. CDR3 sequence reads: CASSLSGGVRAGELFF. The DNA of the CDR3 is TGTGCCAGCAGTTTATCGGGAGGGGTTAGGGCCGGGGAGCTGTTTTTT.